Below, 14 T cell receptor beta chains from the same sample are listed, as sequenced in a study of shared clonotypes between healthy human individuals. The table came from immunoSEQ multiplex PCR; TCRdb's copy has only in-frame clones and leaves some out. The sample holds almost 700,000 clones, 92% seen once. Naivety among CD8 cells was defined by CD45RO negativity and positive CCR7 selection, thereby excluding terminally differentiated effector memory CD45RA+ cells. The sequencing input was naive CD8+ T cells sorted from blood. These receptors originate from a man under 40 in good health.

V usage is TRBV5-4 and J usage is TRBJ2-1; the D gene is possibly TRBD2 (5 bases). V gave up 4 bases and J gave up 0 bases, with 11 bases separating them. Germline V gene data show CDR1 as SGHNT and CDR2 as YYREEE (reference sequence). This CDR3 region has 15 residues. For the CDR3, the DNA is TGTGCCAGCAGCGCCACTGGGAGCTCCTACAATGAGCAGTTCTTC. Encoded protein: CASSATGSSYNEQFF.

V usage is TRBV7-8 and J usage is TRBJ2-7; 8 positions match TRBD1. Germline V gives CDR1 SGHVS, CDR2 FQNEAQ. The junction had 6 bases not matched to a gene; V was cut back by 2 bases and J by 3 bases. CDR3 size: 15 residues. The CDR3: CASSLPGQGGYEQYF. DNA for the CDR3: TGTGCCAGCAGCTTACCAGGACAGGGCGGCTACGAGCAGTACTTC.

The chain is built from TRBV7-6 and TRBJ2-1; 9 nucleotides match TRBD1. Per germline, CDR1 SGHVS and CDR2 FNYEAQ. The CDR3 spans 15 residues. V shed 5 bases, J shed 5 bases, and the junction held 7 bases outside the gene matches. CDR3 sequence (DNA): TGTGCCAGCAGCCCACCCCGGGACAGGGACAATGAGCAGTTCTTC. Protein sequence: CASSPPRDRDNEQFF.

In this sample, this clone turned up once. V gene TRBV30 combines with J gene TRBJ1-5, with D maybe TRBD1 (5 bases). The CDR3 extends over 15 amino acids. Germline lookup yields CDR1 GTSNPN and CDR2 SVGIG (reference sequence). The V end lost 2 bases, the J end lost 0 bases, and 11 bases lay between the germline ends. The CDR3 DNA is TGTGCCTGGAGTAGAGGGGCAGTTAGCAATCAGCCCCAGCATTTT. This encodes CAWSRGAVSNQPQHF.

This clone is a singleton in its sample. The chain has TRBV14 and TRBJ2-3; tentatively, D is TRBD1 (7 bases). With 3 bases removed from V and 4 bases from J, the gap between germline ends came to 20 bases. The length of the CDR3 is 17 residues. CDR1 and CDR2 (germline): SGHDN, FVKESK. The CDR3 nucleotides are TGTGCCAGCAGCCACTCATGGGAGACAGGGAGGTCAGATACGCAGTATTTT. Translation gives CASSHSWETGRSDTQYF. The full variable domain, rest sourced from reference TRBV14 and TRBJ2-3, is EAGVTQFPSHSVIEKGQTVTLRCDPISGHDNLYWYRRVMGKEIKFLLHFVKESKQDESGMPNNRFLAERTGGTYSTLKVQPAELEDSGVYFCASSHSWETGRSDTQYFGPGTRLTVL.

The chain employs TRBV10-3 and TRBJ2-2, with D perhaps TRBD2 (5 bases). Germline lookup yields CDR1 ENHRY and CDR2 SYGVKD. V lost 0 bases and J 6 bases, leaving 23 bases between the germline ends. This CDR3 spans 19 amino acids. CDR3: CAISESVKRQSKAAGELFF. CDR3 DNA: TGTGCCATCAGTGAGTCGGTTAAGCGGCAGTCTAAGGCGGCCGGGGAGCTGTTTTTT.

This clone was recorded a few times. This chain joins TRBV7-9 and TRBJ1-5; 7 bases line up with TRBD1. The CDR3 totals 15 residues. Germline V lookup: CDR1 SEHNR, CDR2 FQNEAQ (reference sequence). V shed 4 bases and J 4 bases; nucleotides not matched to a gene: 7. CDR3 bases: TGTGCCAGCAGCTCCTCCGGGACAGAGAATCAGCCCCAGCATTTT. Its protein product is CASSSSGTENQPQHF.

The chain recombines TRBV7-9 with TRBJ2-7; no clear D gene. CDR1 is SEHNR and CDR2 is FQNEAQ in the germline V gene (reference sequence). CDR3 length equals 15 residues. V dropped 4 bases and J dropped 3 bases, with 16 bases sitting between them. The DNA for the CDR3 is TGTGCCAGCAGCTCCCCCACAGAAAGGGTCTACGAGCAGTACTTC. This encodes CASSSPTERVYEQYF.

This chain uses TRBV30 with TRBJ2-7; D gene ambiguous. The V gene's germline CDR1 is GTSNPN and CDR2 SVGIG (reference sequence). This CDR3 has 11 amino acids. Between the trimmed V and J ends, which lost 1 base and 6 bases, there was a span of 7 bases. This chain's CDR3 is CAWSGVAEQYF. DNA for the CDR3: TGTGCCTGGAGTGGCGTCGCCGAGCAGTACTTC.

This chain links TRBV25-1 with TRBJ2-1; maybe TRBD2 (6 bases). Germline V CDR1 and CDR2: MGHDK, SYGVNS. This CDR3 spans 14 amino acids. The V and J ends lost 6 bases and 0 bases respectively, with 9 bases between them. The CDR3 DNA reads TGTGCCAGCAGGGAGGGGAGCTCCTACAATGAGCAGTTCTTC. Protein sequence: CASREGSSYNEQFF.

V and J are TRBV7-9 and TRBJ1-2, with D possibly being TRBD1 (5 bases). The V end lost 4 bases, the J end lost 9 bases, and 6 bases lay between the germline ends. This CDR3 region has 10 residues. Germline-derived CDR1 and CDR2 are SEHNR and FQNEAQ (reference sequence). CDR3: CASSSGSYTF. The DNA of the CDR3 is TGTGCCAGCAGCTCAGGGAGCTACACCTTC.

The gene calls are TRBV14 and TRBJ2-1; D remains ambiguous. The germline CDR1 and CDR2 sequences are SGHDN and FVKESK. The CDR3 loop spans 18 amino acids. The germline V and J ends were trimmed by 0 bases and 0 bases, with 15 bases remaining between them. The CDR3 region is CASSQDLYHPSSYNEQFF. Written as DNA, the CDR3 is TGTGCCAGCAGCCAAGATCTTTACCATCCTAGCTCCTACAATGAGCAGTTCTTC.

The CDR3 is CASSINPYEQYF. The CDR3 coding sequence is TGTGCCAGTAGTATTAACCCCTACGAGCAGTACTTC. This chain uses TRBV19 with TRBJ2-7; D gene ambiguous. Germline V CDR1 and CDR2: LNHDA, SQIVND (reference sequence). V lost 3 bases and J 2 bases, leaving 5 bases between the germline ends. The CDR3 is 12 residues long.

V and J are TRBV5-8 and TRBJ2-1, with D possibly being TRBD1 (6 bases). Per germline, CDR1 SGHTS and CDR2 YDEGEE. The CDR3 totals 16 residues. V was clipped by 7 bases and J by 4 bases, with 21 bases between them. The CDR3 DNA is TGTGCCAGCGGCATTCAGGGGTTGGTACAATACAATGAGCAGTTCTTC. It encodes CASGIQGLVQYNEQFF. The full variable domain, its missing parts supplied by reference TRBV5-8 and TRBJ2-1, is EAGVTQSPTHLIKTRGQQATLRCSPISGHTSVYWYQQALGLGLQFLLWYDEGEERNRGNFPPRFSGRQFPNYSSELNVNALELEDSALYLCASGIQGLVQYNEQFFGPGTRLTVL.